Here is one T cell receptor beta chain with its context. The antigen is undetermined. Germline lookup yields CDR1 MGHRA and CDR2 YSYEKL. J gave up 6 bases and V 4 bases, and 9 bases lay outside the gene matches. The CDR3 has 16 amino acids. This sample was taken from a study of cytomegalovirus exposure and HLA in healthy donors. Points from the study as a whole: In a later analysis, across HLA loci, associated TCR counts were highest for DRB1, lowest for HLA-C.

The PCR ran on 60 Vbeta and 13 Jbeta primers. Profiling relied on immunoSEQ multiplex PCR, and the TCRdb table lists in-frame clones only, not all of them. Recorded here are approximately 150,000 clones; the top ten clones represent 1.5% to 2%. The sequence was collected from a woman aged 50 to 60 in good health and CMV-seronegative. Material: PBMCs. V usage is TRBV4-1 and J usage is TRBJ1-4; 9 nucleotides line up with TRBD1. CDR3: CASSLTYGTGYEKLFF. CDR3 DNA sequence: TGCGCCAGCAGCCTTACATACGGGACAGGGTATGAAAAACTGTTTTTT.